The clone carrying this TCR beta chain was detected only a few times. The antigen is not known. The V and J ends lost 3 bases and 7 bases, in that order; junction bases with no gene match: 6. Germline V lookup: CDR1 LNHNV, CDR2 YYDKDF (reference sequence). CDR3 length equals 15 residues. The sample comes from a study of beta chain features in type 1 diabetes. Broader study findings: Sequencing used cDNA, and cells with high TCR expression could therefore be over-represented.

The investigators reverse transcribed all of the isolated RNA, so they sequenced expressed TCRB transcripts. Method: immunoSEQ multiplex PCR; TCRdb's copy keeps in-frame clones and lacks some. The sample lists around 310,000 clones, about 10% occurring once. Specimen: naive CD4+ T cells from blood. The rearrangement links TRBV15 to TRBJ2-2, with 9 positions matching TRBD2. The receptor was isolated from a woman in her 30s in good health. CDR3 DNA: TGTGCCACCAGCAGCATCGGACTAGCGAGCGGGGAGCTGTTTTTT. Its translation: CATSSIGLASGELFF.